This T cell receptor beta chain was profiled in a study of tumor-infiltrating lymphocytes in primary liver carcinoma. Study-wide findings and caveats: Tumor-adjacent and tumor-blood pairs showed less overlap than tumor region pairs. Blood fell significantly below tumors in its top-250-clone fraction (p = 0.039).

Turning to this clonotype: Its antigen is still unknown.

Total RNA (approximately 500 ng) served as template for TCR beta cDNA synthesis primed by a constant-region primer. It was through three nested multiplex PCR rounds of slightly modified ARM-PCR that TCR beta libraries arose. For around 11 cycles apiece, the opening two PCR rounds ran with TRBV1-TRBV30 forward primers and a C-beta reverse primer. TCRdb used MiXCR to reprocess the multiplex PCR reads, holding one entry per CDR3 protein. Among fewer than 350,000 distinct CDR3 sequences listed, 65% were seen once. Trimming cost V 5 bases and J 8 bases; bases outside gene matches: 8. Germline assignment: CDR1 MDHEN and CDR2 SYDVKM. This CDR3 is 13 amino acids long. The authors took blood RNA from unsorted whole blood and also extracted germline DNA.

This clonotype originated in a man between 40 and 49 years old with primary liver carcinoma and hepatitis B virus infection. The chain couples TRBV28 to TRBJ1-2, with TRBD1 matching 7 bases. The sample was peripheral blood. CDR3 DNA: TGTGCCAGCAGTCCCCAGACAGGGAGGGGCTACACCTTC. Amino acids: CASSPQTGRGYTF.